This T cell receptor beta chain emerged from a study of vaccination and CD4 T cells after COVID-19. The CDR3 totals 16 residues. In germline, CDR1 is LNHDA, CDR2 SQIVND (reference sequence). J lost 5 bases, V lost 4 bases, and 9 bases had no gene match. Scientists ran DNA taken from cultured CD4+ T cells through the Oncomine TCR Beta short-read assay for sequencing. TCRdb reanalysed the PCR reads using MiXCR and keeps one entry per CDR3 protein. The data contain 20,000 or so distinct CDR3 sequences, about half of them seen just once; the ten biggest clones take up approximately 13%. A remark on this clonotype: Its target is unknown.

Treatment of the sample: approximately 10-day PBMC culture with coronavirus spike peptide pools or control peptides (ViraFEST assay). Source material: cultured CD4+ T cells from blood. The source of this sequence is a human donor with COVID-19. The chain employs TRBV19 and TRBJ2-1, with 9 nucleotides matching TRBD2. The CDR3 here is CASSTLGAGGHNEQFF. The DNA of the CDR3 is TGTGCCAGTAGTACCCTTGGAGCGGGGGGTCACAATGAGCAGTTCTTC.